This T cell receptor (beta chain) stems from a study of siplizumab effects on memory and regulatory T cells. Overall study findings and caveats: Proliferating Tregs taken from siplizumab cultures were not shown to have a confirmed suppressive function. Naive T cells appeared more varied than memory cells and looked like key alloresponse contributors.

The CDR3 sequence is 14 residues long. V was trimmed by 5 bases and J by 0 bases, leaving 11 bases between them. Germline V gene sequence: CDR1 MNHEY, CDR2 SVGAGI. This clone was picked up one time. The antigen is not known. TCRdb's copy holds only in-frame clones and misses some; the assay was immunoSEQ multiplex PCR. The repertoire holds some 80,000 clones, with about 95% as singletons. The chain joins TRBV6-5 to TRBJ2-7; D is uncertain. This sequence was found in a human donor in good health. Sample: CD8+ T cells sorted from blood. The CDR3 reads CASSKATSSYEQYF. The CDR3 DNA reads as TGTGCCAGCAGTAAAGCGACGAGCTCCTACGAGCAGTACTTC.